The 26 T cell receptor beta chains in this list originate from one sample, sequenced in a study of tumor and adjacent non-tumor tissue in lung cancer. A modified ARM-PCR protocol with three rounds of nested PCR amplified TCRbeta. TCRdb itself ran the multiplex PCR reads through MiXCR, one entry per CDR3 protein. Of approximately 90,000 distinct CDR3 sequences listed, 61% are singletons. The template was RNA from unsorted bulk tissue. The sample consisted of lung tumor tissue. Source of these receptors: a man in his 70s with non-small cell lung cancer.

This clonotype came up many times. This chain uses TRBV10-3 with TRBJ2-1, with TRBD2 identical over 7 bases. The ends lost 7 bases at V and 7 bases at J; junction bases unmatched: 13. The CDR3 runs to 15 residues. CDR1 and CDR2 from the germline V gene are ENHRY and SYGVKD. The CDR3 loop is CAITAGTTTRNEQFF. Written as DNA, the CDR3 is TGTGCCATCACCGCTGGGACTACCACTAGAAATGAGCAGTTCTTC.

Remarks on this clonotype: Mismatch with germline at one junction end may stem from a read error. This rearrangement joins TRBV5-1 to TRBJ2-2, with TRBD1 as a possible D gene (6 bases). Germline CDR1 and CDR2: SGHRS and YFSETQ. The CDR3 consists of 15 residues. This CDR3 is CSSSLVQGSTGELFF. The CDR3 bases are TGCTCCAGCAGCTTGGTTCAGGGGAGCACCGGGGAGCTGTTTTTT.

A few counts support this clonotype. This sequence may be a read error, since a much larger clone differs from it by one base. Given the absence of the conserved phenylalanine or tryptophan at the CDR3 end, a read error is likely. The J gene is TRBJ2-7, the V gene TRBV6-2 or TRBV6-3; possible D gene TRBD1, 6 bases. Deletions cut 4 bases from V and 5 bases from J, with 15 bases between. The germline CDR1 and CDR2 sequences are MNHEY and SVGEGT. CDR3 length: 14 amino acids. The CDR3 bases are TGTGCCAGCAGTTCCGGAACAGGGTTCAACGAGCAGTACTTG. This translates into CASSSGTGFNEQYL.

This clonotype was seen more than once but under ten times. This may arise from a read error, as a much more abundant clone is one base away. This chain uses TRBV29-1 with TRBJ1-5, with D maybe TRBD1 (5 bases). The CDR3 length is 13 residues. Trimming stripped 5 bases from V and 3 bases from J, with 11 bases between. Germline V gene lookup returns CDR1 SQVTM and CDR2 ANQGSEA. CDR3 loop: CSVSRDPNQPQHF. The CDR3 DNA is TGCAGCGTTTCGAGGGACCCCAATCAGCCCCAGCATTTT. Drawing the rest from reference TRBV29-1 and TRBJ1-5, the complete variable domain is SAVISQKPSRDICQRGTSLTIQCQVDSQVTMMFWYRQQPGQSLTLIATANQGSEATYESGFVIDKFPISRPNLTFSTLTVSNMSPEDSSIYLCSVSRDPNQPQHFGDGTRLSIL.

The table lists this clonotype with a count of one. A clone one base away is much larger, so this may be a read error. The CDR3 DNA reads TGCGCCAGCGGATCAAACGGAGGGACTGAAGCTTTCTTT. Encoded protein: CASGSNGGTEAFF. The V call is TRBV5-1, the J call TRBJ1-1; D remains ambiguous. The CDR3 sequence is 13 residues long. V dropped 7 bases and J dropped 5 bases, with 15 bases sitting between them. Germline CDR1 SGHRS, CDR2 YFSETQ.

For this clonotype: Germline is not matched at one junction end, which may reflect a read error. CDR3 bases: TGCTCCAGCAGCGCCGGGCAGAGGACAGAAGCTTTCTTT. The encoded protein is CSSSAGQRTEAFF. The chain combines TRBV10-2 with TRBJ1-1; tentatively, D is TRBD1 (5 bases). The length of the CDR3 is 13 residues. CDR1 is WSHSY, CDR2 SAAADI, per germline.

A word on this clonotype: This may arise from a read error, as a much more abundant clone is one base away. The chain joins TRBV12-3 or TRBV12-4 to TRBJ2-1, with 10 bases identical to TRBD2. The CDR3 covers 18 residues. CDR3 DNA: TGTGCCAGCAGTTTACTATCCAGAGCGGGAGGGCTCTACAATGAGCATTTCTTC. The encoded protein is CASSLLSRAGGLYNEHFF.

Worth noting for this clonotype: Sequence at one end of the junction differs from germline and may be a read error. V and J are TRBV6-1 and TRBJ2-7; D not certain. The CDR3 is 15 residues long. Per the germline V gene, CDR1 is MNHNS and CDR2 is SASEGT. The CDR3 DNA sequence: TGTGTTAGCACCCCCCTTTTGTTCGACTTAACCGAGCGGTACTTC. Translated: CVSTPLLFDLTERYF.

Remarks on this clonotype: Being one base from a much bigger clone, this may be a read error. V is TRBV10-3 and J is TRBJ2-7; 9 nucleotides agree with TRBD1. The CDR3 extends over 14 amino acids. The V segment lost 7 bases and the J segment 1 base; nucleotides outside the gene matches: 5. The germline V gene encodes CDR1 ENHRY and CDR2 SYGVKD. CDR3: CAINLGTGSYEQYF. In DNA form, the CDR3 reads TGTGCCATCAACCTCGGGACAGGGTCCTACGAGCAGTACTTC.

CDR3 DNA: TGCAGCGGTAACCCCGGACAGGTGAAAGATACGCAGTATTTT. Translation gives CSGNPGQVKDTQYF. The V gene is TRBV29-1, the J gene TRBJ2-3; 7 nucleotides line up with TRBD1. The CDR3 spans 14 residues. Trimming cost V 7 bases and J 5 bases; bases outside gene matches: 12. From germline, CDR1 is SQVTM and CDR2 ANQGSEA.

This chain uses TRBV4-2 with TRBJ2-1, with D tentatively TRBD1 (6 bases). CDR1 is LGHNA, CDR2 YNFKEQ, per germline. CDR3 length: 13 amino acids. CDR3 in amino acids: CIGSSTGGNEQFF. CDR3 in DNA: TGTATCGGCAGCTCGACAGGCGGCAATGAGCAGTTCTTC.

The chain combines TRBV4-1 with TRBJ2-1; 7 nucleotides line up with TRBD1. Germline V gives CDR1 MGHRA, CDR2 YSYEKL. Losses at the gene ends were 4 bases for V and 12 bases for J; bases not matched to a gene: 18. This CDR3 is 16 amino acids long. The CDR3 reads CASSLGGRTRSYGQFF. The CDR3 DNA is TGCGCCAGCAGCCTAGGGGGCCGGACTCGAAGCTACGGGCAGTTCTTC.

This clonotype appeared a few times. A much larger clone lies one base from this, so it may be a read error. V gene TRBV12-3 or TRBV12-4 combines with J gene TRBJ1-1; a possible D gene is TRBD1 (6 bases). The CDR3 loop spans 13 amino acids. The CDR3 here is CAGRMAGQTQAFF. CDR3 DNA: TGTGCCGGCAGAATGGCCGGACAGACTCAAGCTTTCTTT.

This clonotype was recorded once. It may be a read error: a sequence one base away is much more abundant. This chain joins TRBV6-5 and TRBJ2-2; D remains unclear. CDR1 MNHEY and CDR2 SVGAGI come from the germline V gene. The CDR3 loop spans 12 amino acids. The V gene lost 1 base and the J gene lost 6 bases, with 3 bases spanning the gap. CDR3 sequence reads: CASSYFPGELFF. DNA of the CDR3: TGTGCCAGCAGTTACTTCCCCGGGGAGCTGTTTTTT.

As concerns this clonotype: A read error may account for a junction end that differs from germline. The V call is TRBV25-1, the J call TRBJ2-3, with D perhaps matching TRBD2 (6 bases). Germline CDR1 reads MGHDK; CDR2 reads SYGVNS. This CDR3 has 16 residues. The CDR3 loop is CASIEWRGIDADTQYF. The CDR3 nucleotides are TGTGCCAGCATTGAATGGAGGGGCATTGACGCAGATACGCAGTATTTT. Full variable domain (outside the CDR3, taken from reference TRBV25-1 and TRBJ2-3): EADIYQTPRYLVIGTGKKITLECSQTMGHDKMYWYQQDPGMELHLIHYSYGVNSTEKGDLSSESTVSRIRTEHFPLTLESARPSHTSQYLCASIEWRGIDADTQYFGPGTRLTVL.

Worth noting for this clonotype: At one boundary the junction diverges from the germline segment, which might be a read error. The chain carries TRBV29-1 and TRBJ2-1, with 15 bases aligning to TRBD2. This CDR3 region has 16 residues. Per the germline V gene, CDR1 is SQVTM and CDR2 is ANQGSEA. CDR3 region: CSVEGTSGGFHNEQSF. As DNA, the CDR3 is TGCAGCGTTGAGGGGACTAGCGGGGGGTTCCATAATGAGCAGTCCTTC.

Of note for this clonotype: The final CDR3 position lacks the conserved phenylalanine or tryptophan, pointing to a likely read error. V is TRBV28 and J is TRBJ2-2; 7 nucleotides match TRBD2. From germline, CDR1 is MDHEN and CDR2 SYDVKM. The J segment lost 9 bases and the V segment lost 5 bases, leaving 9 bases of the junction unmatched. The CDR3 spans 14 residues. This chain's CDR3 is CASSGGSRTRELFI. The CDR3 region has the DNA TGTGCCAGCAGTGGCGGGAGTCGGACCAGGGAGCTGTTTATT.

This clonotype showed up just once. The junction departs from germline at one end; a sequencing error may be responsible. The genes are TRBV4-2 and TRBJ1-5; perhaps TRBD1 as D (6 bases). Germline CDR1 is LGHNA and CDR2 is YNFKEQ. CDR3 length: 18 amino acids. CDR3 sequence: CVSWQGRMQGMSNQPQHF. As DNA, the CDR3 is TGTGTCAGCTGGCAAGGGAGGATGCAGGGGATGAGCAATCAGCCCCAGCATTTT.

This clonotype was seen ten or more times. The gene calls are TRBV10-3 and TRBJ1-2; TRBD1 aligns across 7 bases. Per the germline V gene, CDR1 is ENHRY and CDR2 is SYGVKD. The CDR3 contains 12 residues. V shed 4 bases and J 8 bases; nucleotides not matched to a gene: 4. DNA of the CDR3: TGTGCCATCAGTGCCCTAGGGGGCGGCTACACCTTC. Translation: CAISALGGGYTF.

Comment on this clonotype: At one boundary the junction diverges from the germline segment, which might be a read error. This chain uses TRBV28 with TRBJ1-4; no definite D call. The CDR3 runs 13 residues. Germline V gene lookup returns CDR1 MDHEN and CDR2 SYDVKM. The CDR3 bases are TGTGCCAGCTCCGAGGAGTTCAATGAAATACTGTTTTTT. Amino acid sequence: CASSEEFNEILFF. Combining the CDR3 with reference TRBV28 and TRBJ1-4 gives the whole variable domain DVKVTQSSRYLVKRTGEKVFLECVQDMDHENMFWYRQDPGLGLRLIYFSYDVKMKEKGDIPEGYSVSREKKERFSLILESASTNQTSMYLCASSEEFNEILFFGSGTQLSVL.

A few counts support this clonotype. This rearrangement joins TRBV28 to TRBJ2-7; 9 bases map to TRBD2. The trim removed 4 bases at V and 6 bases at J, leaving 13 bases unmatched. This CDR3 has 16 residues. Germline lookup yields CDR1 MDHEN and CDR2 SYDVKM. CDR3 protein: CASSSPGVAGVREQYF. The CDR3 coding sequence is TGTGCCAGCAGTTCCCCGGGAGTAGCGGGAGTGCGCGAGCAGTACTTC.

In its sample, this clonotype was seen many times. This may arise from a read error, as a much more abundant clone is one base away. The chain couples TRBV20-1 to TRBJ2-1, with D possibly being TRBD1 or TRBD2 (5 bases each). Germline values: CDR1 DFQATT, CDR2 SNEGSKA (reference sequence). This CDR3 has 14 amino acids. Trimming stripped 5 bases from V and 7 bases from J, with 18 bases between. The CDR3 loop reads CSAGPREQLNEQFF. The CDR3 DNA sequence: TGCAGTGCTGGACCCAGGGAGCAGTTGAATGAGCAGTTCTTC.

This clonotype has only one observation. Mismatch with germline at one junction end may stem from a read error. The chain recombines TRBV5-4 with TRBJ1-1; D is ambiguous. The CDR3 is 13 residues long. Germline assignment: CDR1 SGHNT and CDR2 YYREEE (reference sequence). The CDR3 sequence is CASSFVENSEAFF. In nucleotides, the CDR3 is TGTGCCAGCAGCTTTGTGGAAAACAGTGAAGCTTTCTTT. Filled out from reference TRBV5-4 and TRBJ1-1, the complete variable domain reads ETGVTQSPTHLIKTRGQQVTLRCSSQSGHNTVSWYQQALGQGPQFIFQYYREEENGRGNFPPRFSGLQFPNYSSELNVNALELDDSALYLCASSFVENSEAFFGQGTRLTVV.

Concerning this clonotype itself: A much larger clone lies one base from this, so it may be a read error. The V gene is TRBV5-6, the J gene TRBJ1-4, with 10 bases lining up with TRBD1. J lost 5 bases, V lost 2 bases, and 3 bases had no gene match. Germline lookup yields CDR1 SGHDT and CDR2 YYEEEE. This CDR3 is 15 amino acids long. CDR3: CASSFWTGGNEKLFF. As DNA, the CDR3 is TGTGCCAGCAGCTTCTGGACAGGGGGGAATGAAAAACTGTTTTTT. Using reference TRBV5-6 and TRBJ1-4 for the parts outside the CDR3, the full variable domain is DAGVTQSPTHLIKTRGQQVTLRCSPKSGHDTVSWYQQALGQGPQFIFQYYEEEERQRGNFPDRFSGHQFPNYSSELNVNALLLGDSALYLCASSFWTGGNEKLFFGSGTQLSVL.

A few counts support this clonotype. Relative to the germline gene, one junction end is altered; a read error may explain this. The chain links TRBV11-2 to TRBJ2-2; perhaps TRBD2 as D (5 bases). The CDR3 has 12 amino acids. CDR1 is SGHAT, CDR2 FQNNGV, per germline. The CDR3, as DNA: TGTGCCGGACGGGGTTCGACCGGGGAGTTGTTTTTT. Its translation is CAGRGSTGELFF. Full variable domain (rest looked up from reference TRBV11-2 and TRBJ2-2): EAGVAQSPRYKIIEKRQSVAFWCNPISGHATLYWYQQILGQGPKLLIQFQNNGVVDDSQLPKDRFSAERLKGVDSTLKIQPAKLEDSAVYLCAGRGSTGELFFGEGSRLTVL.

Details on this clonotype: Germline and junction disagree at one end, which may indicate a read error. The J gene is TRBJ2-7, the V gene TRBV6-6, with unresolved D. CDR3 length: 16 amino acids. Germline assignment: CDR1 MNHNY and CDR2 SVGAGI (reference sequence). The CDR3 protein is CASSSHQRLVAYDQYF. The CDR3 nucleotides are TGTGCTAGCAGTTCCCACCAAAGGTTGGTAGCCTACGATCAGTACTTC.